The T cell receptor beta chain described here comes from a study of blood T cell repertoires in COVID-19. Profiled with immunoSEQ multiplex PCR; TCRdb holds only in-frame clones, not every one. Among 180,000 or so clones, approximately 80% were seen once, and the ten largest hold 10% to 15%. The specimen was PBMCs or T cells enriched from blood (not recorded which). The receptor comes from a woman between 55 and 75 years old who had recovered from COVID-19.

The CDR3 protein is CASSPETGRSGNTIYF. The DNA of the CDR3 is TGTGCCAGCAGCCCCGAGACAGGTCGGTCTGGAAACACCATATATTTT. The rearrangement joins TRBV9 to TRBJ1-3, with D maybe TRBD1 (6 bases). The V gene lost 4 bases and the J gene lost 1 base, with 15 bases spanning the gap. The CDR3 has 16 amino acids. Germline V gives CDR1 SGDLS, CDR2 YYNGEE.